This note documents a single T cell receptor beta chain sequence. Participants, about 18 to 90 years old, spanned fewer than 25 US areas. Only in-frame clones appear in the TCRdb table, and some are missing; sequencing was by immunoSEQ multiplex PCR. Of about 210,000 clones in the sample, approximately 86% are singletons; the top ten hold roughly 25%. This sample was included in a study of blood T cell repertoires in COVID-19. Across the study: What the recovered Cohort 3 donors had was two negative PCRs, clearance, or symptom resolution.

CDR1 is MGHDK, CDR2 SYGVNS, per germline. Trimming took 1 base from V and 5 from J; bases not matched to a gene: 4. The CDR3 consists of 15 residues. Sample: PBMCs or T cells enriched from blood (not recorded which). This chain links TRBV25-1 with TRBJ2-1; TRBD2 aligns across 8 bases. The TCR originated in a middle-aged woman in a cohort exposed to, infected with or recovered from COVID-19 (not recorded which). The CDR3: CASSESLLADNEQFF. The CDR3 DNA sequence: TGTGCCAGCAGTGAATCTCTACTAGCGGACAATGAGCAGTTCTTC.